This TCR beta chain originates from a study of Ad26.COV2.S vaccination and SARS-CoV-2 variants (dated by TCRdb to the early 2020s). Broadly, across the study: Vaccine-arm donors were drawn from COV1001, a multicentre, randomized, double-blind, placebo-controlled phase I-IIa trial of Ad26.COV2.S in healthy adults. Ad26.COV2.S was administered intramuscularly at a dose of 5x10^10 or 1x10^11 viral particles, either as one shot or as two shots given 56 days apart. Trial participants were randomized into five groups of five: low-dose or high-dose Ad26.COV2.S given once or twice, or placebo on both occasions. A total of 32 samples were included in the TCR-sequenced set, comprising around 19 Ad26.COV2.S vaccine recipients, 5 placebo recipients and 8 SARS-CoV-2 convalescent individuals. The specificity and breadth of SARS-CoV-2-reactive T cell receptors after Ad26.COV2.S vaccination were assessed by TCRbeta repertoire sequencing. Blinding of investigators to trial group allocation was maintained during experiments and outcome assessment.

Trimming at the junction amounts to 5 bases on V and 7 bases on J, and the germline ends lie 15 bases apart. Looking up the germline V gene yields CDR1 SGHTA and CDR2 FQGNSA. Spanning cysteine to phenylalanine, the CDR3 consists of 13 amino acids. This entry keeps only the CDR3 DNA: 39 bases, framed from base 1. The immunoSEQ Assay was used to sequence TCRbeta CDR3 regions. After extraction, genomic DNA underwent amplification by bias-controlled multiplex PCR, followed by high-throughput sequencing. Turning to the authors' computational methods: To quantify the absolute abundance of every unique TCRbeta CDR3 region, sequences were collapsed and filtered. T cell fraction was estimated by normalization of TCRbeta template counts to usable DNA, with usable DNA being measured through amplification of reference genes present in all nucleated cells. Repertoire TCRs were annotated as SARS-CoV-2-specific by exact matching of V gene, CDR3 amino acid sequence and J gene to a known reactive TCR set. The reference SARS-CoV-2 TCR set came from MIRA and was filtered for enrichment in COVID-19-positive ImmuneCODE repertoires, removing public or cross-reactive TCRs. Using the MIRA antigens, annotated TCRs were further analysed by specific ORF or by position within an ORF. Breadth was defined as annotated unique rearrangements over total unique productive rearrangements; depth was the summed frequency of those rearrangements. Two-sided Wilcoxon rank-sum tests were used to compare TCR breadth between groups. TCRdb re-hosts the immuneACCESS table, in-frame sequences only. Its copies lack some clones; in the studies checked, an unresolved V gene accounts for under half of them, and the cause for the rest is not known. V and J calls and clone size are those listed in that table; D and trimming were worked out from the DNA. This sample has about 350,000 clones in its table, and roughly 85% of those were observed once. The biggest ten clones account for approximately 3.5% of the sample.

Per the publication, the treatment or condition label means: about 20 received Ad26.COV2.S at low or high dose, single or two shots; 5 received placebo; per-sample allocation not given. For vaccine and placebo recipients, repertoires were sequenced using samples collected on day 63 after the first injection. Between 29 July and 7 August 2020, Cohort 1b enrolled fewer than 30 adults aged 18-55 years at one site in Boston, USA. Ad26.COV2.S was a replication-incompetent adenovirus type 26 vector expressing a prefusion-stabilized SARS-CoV-2 spike protein from the original Wuhan strain. In its sample, this clone was seen a few times. Its antigen has not been determined. One base away there is no much larger clone; base qualities are not given. Findings and caveats that apply to the study as a whole: Comparing responses between vaccine doses or regimens was not something the study was powered to do. Ad26.COV2.S recipients had higher spike-specific TCR breadth than placebo recipients (P = 0.0014). Non-spike TCR breadth was comparable between vaccine and placebo recipients, consistent with the vaccine containing only spike. The authors noted that the TCR breadth and depth analyses may have underestimated total T cell responses. Substantial breadth of spike-specific CD8+ and CD4+ T cell responses was reported after vaccination.

The V gene is TRBV7-2 and the J gene is TRBJ2-7; the best D guess is TRBD1, with 6 bases matching. The sample in question was peripheral blood, obtained in a trial of Ad26.COV2.S vaccine versus placebo. This receptor was taken from a person between 18 and 65 years old who received the Ad26.COV2.S COVID-19 vaccine or a placebo. The CDR3 has the sequence CASSAPGAIEQYF. The base sequence is TGTGCCAGCAGCGCACCAGGGGCAATAGAGCAGTACTTC.